The T cell receptor beta chain under discussion was sequenced for a study of human T cells and chemical hapten exposure. About the study: From small differences in pooled library volume came most of the variation in per-sample TCR yields.

Authors' methods: Between about 23,224 and 700,000 TCRs appeared in each sample, and the median stood at around 92,000. TCRdb re-derived calls from the 5' RACE reads in MiXCR, one entry per CDR3 protein. TCRdb, not the authors, supplied the V and J calls. This table holds approximately 81,000 distinct CDR3 sequences, about 7.7% found once. Whole-study findings and limits: No change in TCRs above 1 in 1000 frequency was produced by DPC sensitization.

This clonotype was seen ten or more times. Its antigen remains unknown. V was pared by 5 bases and J by 3 bases, with 3 bases of the junction left unmatched. The CDR3 has 14 amino acids. Germline lookup yields CDR1 MNHEY and CDR2 SMNVEV (reference sequence). Total RNA was extracted from unfractionated whole blood. This TCR came from a male donor in good health. This sequence joins TRBV27 and TRBJ1-5; 8 nucleotides align to TRBD1. CDR3 sequence reads: CASSPRGPNQPQHF. The CDR3 coding sequence is TGTGCCAGCAGTCCCAGGGGGCCCAATCAGCCCCAGCATTTT.